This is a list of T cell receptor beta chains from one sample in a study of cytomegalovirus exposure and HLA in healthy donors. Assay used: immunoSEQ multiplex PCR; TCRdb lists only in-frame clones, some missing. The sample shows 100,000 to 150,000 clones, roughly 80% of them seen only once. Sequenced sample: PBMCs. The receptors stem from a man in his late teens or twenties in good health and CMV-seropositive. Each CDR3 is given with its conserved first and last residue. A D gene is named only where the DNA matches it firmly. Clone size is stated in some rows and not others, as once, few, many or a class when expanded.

CASSLVSRGAFF TGTGCCAGCAGCTTAGTAAGTCGGGGAGCTTTCTTT TRBV7-9 . TRBJ1-1 once
CAWSLGQGPNEQFF TGTGCCTGGAGCCTAGGACAGGGCCCCAATGAGCAGTTCTTC TRBV30 TRBD1 TRBJ2-1 .
CASSQDGTSSGNTIYF TGCGCCAGCAGCCAAGACGGGACAAGCTCTGGAAACACCATATATTTT TRBV4-1 . TRBJ1-3 .
CASSSQGGDQPQHF TGCGCCAGCAGCTCTCAGGGAGGTGATCAGCCCCAGCATTTT TRBV5-1 . TRBJ1-5 .
CTSSQDLAGRGGETQYF TGCACCAGCAGCCAAGATCTCGCGGGGCGGGGGGGAGAGACCCAGTACTTC TRBV1 . TRBJ2-5 .
CASKGQGVFEQYF TGTGCCAGTAAGGGACAGGGGGTTTTCGAGCAGTACTTC TRBV19 TRBD1 TRBJ2-7 .
CASSPGGKVETQYF TGTGCCAGCAGTCCCGGGGGTAAAGTTGAGACCCAGTACTTC TRBV11-2 . TRBJ2-5 .
CSVPLQGRENNEQFF TGCAGCGTACCCCTGCAAGGGAGGGAGAACAATGAGCAGTTCTTC TRBV29-1 TRBD2 TRBJ2-1 .
CASSLDLGLLMNTEAFF TGTGCCAGCAGCTTAGATCTCGGACTGTTAATGAACACTGAAGCTTTCTTT TRBV11-2 . TRBJ1-1 .
CASRETGKETQYF TGTGCCAGCAGGGAGACAGGAAAAGAGACCCAGTACTTC TRBV6-5 . TRBJ2-5 .
CSVDTGLSHEQYF TGCAGCGTTGATACTGGGCTTTCCCACGAGCAGTACTTC TRBV29-1 . TRBJ2-7 .
CSVVRGGPYNEQFF TGCAGCGTTGTTCGGGGGGGACCATACAATGAGCAGTTCTTC TRBV29-1 TRBD2 TRBJ2-1 .
CASSLGGEGTKNIQYF TGCGCCAGCAGCTTGGGCGGGGAGGGGACCAAAAACATTCAGTACTTC TRBV5-1 TRBD2 TRBJ2-4 .
CASSLGVGGFETQYF TGCGCCAGCAGCTTGGGTGTTGGAGGATTCGAGACCCAGTACTTC TRBV5-1 . TRBJ2-5 .
CASSLAGGDVKNEQFF TGTGCCAGCAGCTTGGCCGGGGGGGACGTGAAGAATGAGCAGTTCTTC TRBV5-4 TRBD2 TRBJ2-1 .
CAISTLASGIGELFF TGTGCCATCAGCACTTTAGCGTCGGGGATCGGGGAGCTGTTTTTT TRBV10-3 . TRBJ2-2 .
CASSTPGQGSGELFF TGTGCCAGTAGTACCCCGGGACAGGGAAGCGGGGAGCTGTTTTTT TRBV19 TRBD1 TRBJ2-2 .
CASSYSRGGADEQYF TGTGCCAGCAGTTACTCGCGGGGGGGGGCCGACGAGCAGTACTTC TRBV6-6 TRBD2 TRBJ2-7 .
CASSVQQGASTEAFF TGCGCCAGCAGCGTCCAACAGGGGGCGAGTACTGAAGCTTTCTTT TRBV5-1 TRBD1 TRBJ1-1 .
CASSWGGTGELFF TGTGCCAGCAGTTGGGGGGGCACCGGGGAGCTGTTTTTT TRBV27 TRBD2 TRBJ2-2 .
CATSRGAGQGNTIYF TGTGCCACCAGCAGAGGAGCCGGACAGGGGAACACCATATATTTT TRBV15 TRBD1 TRBJ1-3 .
CASSQGPSGGATDTQYF TGCGCCAGCAGCCAAGGGCCTAGCGGGGGGGCTACAGATACGCAGTATTTT TRBV4-1 TRBD2 TRBJ2-3 .
CSVVPRVTEAFF TGCAGCGTTGTCCCTCGCGTTACTGAAGCTTTCTTT TRBV29-1 . TRBJ1-1 .
CASSPLQGDQPQHF TGTGCCAGCTCACCATTACAGGGAGACCAGCCCCAGCATTTT TRBV18 . TRBJ1-5 .
CSVEGPLEAFF TGCAGCGTTGAAGGGCCTCTGGAAGCTTTCTTT TRBV29-1 . TRBJ1-1 .
CASSLSLTGIYTDTQYF TGTGCCAGCAGTCTATCGCTTACCGGGATCTACACAGATACGCAGTATTTT TRBV2 . TRBJ2-3 .
CASSYPTSGGTDTQYF TGTGCCAGCAGCTACCCGACTAGCGGGGGGACAGATACGCAGTATTTT TRBV13 TRBD2 TRBJ2-3 .
CASELRDSNEKLFF TGTGCCTCAGAATTACGGGATTCTAATGAAAAACTGTTTTTT TRBV30 . TRBJ1-4 .
CAISESLGSDGYTF TGTGCCATCAGTGAGTCCCTAGGTTCCGATGGCTACACCTTC TRBV10-3 . TRBJ1-2 .
CASSPGGYSNQPQHF TGCGCCAGCAGTCCGGGGGGTTATAGCAATCAGCCCCAGCATTTT TRBV23-1 . TRBJ1-5 .
CASSLTDNQPQHF TGTGCCAGCAGCCTGACAGATAATCAGCCCCAGCATTTT TRBV14 . TRBJ1-5 .
CASGTGKNTEAFF TGTGCCAGCGGGACAGGAAAGAACACTGAAGCTTTCTTT TRBV6-6 TRBD1 TRBJ1-1 few
CASSPLAGGQETQYF TGTGCCAGCAGCCCACTAGCGGGGGGGCAGGAGACCCAGTACTTC TRBV7-2 TRBD2 TRBJ2-5 .
CASSHDSSGQPQHF TGTGCCAGCAGCCACGACAGCTCCGGCCAGCCCCAGCATTTT TRBV6-5 . TRBJ1-5 once
CASSLEGGVIGGYTF TGTGCCAGCAGCTTGGAAGGAGGGGTTATCGGCGGCTACACCTTC TRBV5-5 . TRBJ1-2 .
CASSGQGAPAEAFF TGTGCCAGCAGCGGACAGGGGGCGCCGGCTGAAGCTTTCTTT TRBV6-6 TRBD1 TRBJ1-1 .
CASIRQGGEQYF TGTGCCAGCATACGACAGGGGGGCGAGCAGTACTTC TRBV2 TRBD1 TRBJ2-7 .
CSVDPGQGADGYTF TGCAGCGTAGATCCGGGACAGGGGGCGGATGGCTACACCTTC TRBV29-1 TRBD1 TRBJ1-2 .
CASTLRGSYNEQFF TGTGCCAGCACCCTTAGGGGATCCTACAATGAGCAGTTCTTC TRBV13 . TRBJ2-1 .
CASSLPRGPQHF TGTGCCAGCAGCTTACCCAGGGGGCCCCAGCATTTT TRBV7-9 . TRBJ1-5 .
CASSLAGGNQPQHF TGCGCCAGCAGCTTGGCCGGGGGGAATCAGCCCCAGCATTTT TRBV5-1 . TRBJ1-5 once
CASSYITGEANYGYTF TGTGCCAGCAGCTATATCACAGGCGAAGCTAACTATGGCTACACCTTC TRBV7-9 . TRBJ1-2 .
CASSSGRDSMNTEAFF TGTGCCAGCAGTTCCGGCCGGGATTCCATGAACACTGAAGCTTTCTTT TRBV27 . TRBJ1-1 .
CASSLGVQGQSDTGELFF TGTGCCAGCAGCTTAGGGGTTCAGGGACAGTCCGACACCGGGGAGCTGTTTTTT TRBV11-2 TRBD1 TRBJ2-2 .
CASSLEGNYGYTF TGTGCCAGCAGCTTGGAGGGGAACTATGGCTACACCTTC TRBV5-4 . TRBJ1-2 .
CASSLGTATLYGYTF TGTGCCAGCAGCTTAGGGACAGCGACCCTCTATGGCTACACCTTC TRBV11-1 . TRBJ1-2 few
CASSASGVQETQYF TGTGCCAGCAGCGCCTCCGGGGTCCAAGAGACCCAGTACTTC TRBV9 . TRBJ2-5 .
CASKRASTDTQYF TGTGCCAGTAAGCGGGCTAGCACAGATACGCAGTATTTT TRBV19 . TRBJ2-3 .
CASSRQIFNEKLFF TGTGCCAGCAGCCGACAAATCTTTAATGAAAAACTGTTTTTT TRBV21-1 . TRBJ1-4 .
CASRLAGDVEQFF TGTGCCAGTCGACTAGCGGGGGATGTAGAGCAGTTCTTC TRBV19 TRBD2 TRBJ2-1 .
CAWSSRGLSYNSPLHF TGTGCCTGGAGTTCCAGGGGGCTTAGCTATAATTCACCCCTCCACTTT TRBV30 TRBD1 TRBJ1-6 .
CASSPTYGYGYTF TGTGCCAGCAGCCCGACATACGGCTATGGCTACACCTTC TRBV11-1 . TRBJ1-2 .
CASSLRGFLVTGELFF TGTGCCAGCAGCCTACGAGGGTTTCTGGTCACCGGGGAGCTGTTTTTT TRBV7-9 . TRBJ2-2 .
CASSLVLAGGTNTGELFF TGTGCCAGCAGCTTGGTACTAGCGGGGGGGACGAACACCGGGGAGCTGTTTTTT TRBV5-5 TRBD2 TRBJ2-2 once